The 23 T cell receptor beta chains listed next were all sequenced from one sample in a study of T cell responses to AZD1222 COVID-19 vaccine. Using immunoSEQ multiplex PCR, the repertoire was profiled, and TCRdb retains in-frame clones only, with some absent. Among around 99,000 clones listed, roughly 90% were seen once. The material was peripheral blood, obtained 28 days after the second AZD1222 dose. These TCRs come from an adult who received the AZD1222 COVID-19 vaccine.

The chain has TRBV12-3 or TRBV12-4 and TRBJ2-7; tentatively, D is TRBD1 or TRBD2 (5 bases each). The CDR3 spans 12 residues. V gave up 6 bases and J gave up 6 bases, with 12 bases separating them. DNA for the CDR3: TGTGCCAGCAGCCGGGACCCCGTCGAGCAGTACTTC. It encodes CASSRDPVEQYF.

The rearrangement joins TRBV5-8 to TRBJ1-5, with D hard to call. V was cut by 0 bases and J by 7 bases, with 8 bases left in between. Germline lookup yields CDR1 SGHTS and CDR2 YDEGEE. The CDR3 is 13 residues long. CDR3 DNA sequence: TGTGCCAGCAGCTTGGAAGTAGTACAGCCCCAGCATTTT. This translates into CASSLEVVQPQHF.

This clone is a singleton in its sample. The J gene is TRBJ1-5, the V gene TRBV10-2; D gene unclear. Germline CDR1 and CDR2: WSHSY and SAAADI. V lost 6 bases and J lost 5, with 11 bases in between. CDR3 length: 13 amino acids. The CDR3 sequence is CASSATLHQPQHF. CDR3 in DNA: TGCGCCAGCAGCGCCACACTCCATCAGCCCCAGCATTTT.

A few counts support this clone. The V call is TRBV24-1, the J call TRBJ2-7, with D possibly matching TRBD2 (6 bases). Trimming took 3 bases from V and 1 from J, leaving 12 bases between them. CDR1 is KGHDR, CDR2 SFDVKD, per germline. The CDR3 is 15 amino acids. The CDR3 coding sequence is TGTGCCACCAGTGATCGGGACTCGCCGTCCTACGAGCAGTACTTC. This gives the protein CATSDRDSPSYEQYF.

This CDR3 is CASSPRQRQETQYF. For the CDR3, the DNA is TGTGCCAGCAGCCCTCGACAGAGACAAGAGACCCAGTACTTC. This chain joins TRBV5-5 and TRBJ2-5, with D possibly TRBD1 on 5 matching bases. The CDR3 totals 14 residues. CDR1 SGHKS and CDR2 YYEKEE come from the germline V gene (reference sequence). Trimming took off 4 bases at V and 2 bases at J, with 12 bases between the two ends.

The chain links TRBV27 to TRBJ2-1; weak D call: TRBD1 (6 bases). V lost 7 bases and J 5 bases, leaving 21 bases between the germline ends. The CDR3 has 16 residues. The germline CDR1 and CDR2 sequences are MNHEY and SMNVEV (reference sequence). The CDR3 sequence is CASTDSPGHSDNEQFF. For the CDR3, the DNA is TGTGCCAGCACCGATTCTCCGGGACACAGCGACAATGAGCAGTTCTTC.

The V and J genes are TRBV5-1 and TRBJ1-1; D is ambiguous. V lost 4 bases and J 0 bases, leaving 7 bases between the germline ends. Per the germline V gene, CDR1 is SGHRS and CDR2 is YFSETQ. This CDR3 comprises 13 residues. CDR3 region: CASSVALNTEAFF. The DNA for the CDR3 is TGCGCCAGCAGCGTTGCCTTGAACACTGAAGCTTTCTTT.

The chain is built from TRBV24-1 and TRBJ2-1; D is uncertain. Germline values: CDR1 KGHDR, CDR2 SFDVKD. V was shortened by 4 bases and J by 0 bases, with 9 bases between the two germline ends. The CDR3 sequence is 15 residues long. This CDR3 reads CATSDSRSSYNEQFF. CDR3 DNA sequence: TGTGCCACCAGTGACTCAAGAAGCTCCTACAATGAGCAGTTCTTC.

The rearrangement uses TRBV7-8 and TRBJ2-1; 8 nucleotides line up with TRBD2. The CDR3 extends over 15 amino acids. The germline V gene encodes CDR1 SGHVS and CDR2 FQNEAQ. J was trimmed by 9 bases and V by 3 bases; bases with no gene match: 10. The DNA for the CDR3 is TGTGCCAGCAGCTTCGGCCGGACTAGCAGCCTTGAGCAGTTCTTC. It translates to CASSFGRTSSLEQFF.

This clone was detected a few times. The V gene is TRBV11-2, the J gene TRBJ1-1, with D tentatively TRBD1 (6 bases). Trimming removed 4 bases at V and 5 bases at J, with 11 bases between. The CDR3 is 13 residues long. From germline, CDR1 is SGHAT and CDR2 FQNNGV. The CDR3 sequence: CASSSRRGTEAFF. The CDR3 region has the DNA TGTGCCAGCAGCTCCAGAAGGGGGACTGAAGCTTTCTTT.

This clone was counted only a few times. V and J are TRBV2 and TRBJ1-4; TRBD1 matches 8 bases. V lost 6 bases and J lost 7; bases outside the gene matches: 7. CDR1 is SNHLY and CDR2 is FYNNEI in the germline V gene. CDR3 length: 14 residues. CDR3 region: CASSDRGRSEKLFF. CDR3 DNA sequence: TGTGCCAGCAGCGACAGGGGTAGAAGTGAAAAACTGTTTTTT.

This clone was counted once. This chain joins TRBV6-6 and TRBJ2-2; D may correspond to TRBD1 or TRBD2 (6 bases each). The CDR3 totals 14 residues. Trimming left V 7 bases short and J 6 bases short, with 15 bases between. CDR1 is MNHNY, CDR2 SVGAGI, per germline (reference sequence). The CDR3 DNA reads TGTGCCAGCACTGGTAGGGGGGCACCCGGGGAGCTGTTTTTT. Amino acid sequence: CASTGRGAPGELFF.

The chain couples TRBV7-2 to TRBJ2-7, with TRBD2 as a possible D gene (7 bases). Trimming took off 4 bases at V and 2 bases at J, with 21 bases between the two ends. Germline V gene data show CDR1 as SGHTA and CDR2 as FQGNSA. The CDR3 is 17 amino acids. CDR3 region: CASSSPLGGGRPYEQYF. Written as DNA, the CDR3 is TGTGCCAGCAGCTCGCCATTAGGGGGGGGGCGGCCCTACGAGCAGTACTTC.

The chain uses TRBV10-3 and TRBJ1-2; TRBD1 matches at 9 bases. Trimming cost V 2 bases and J 3 bases; bases outside gene matches: 4. This CDR3 region has 15 residues. Germline V lookup: CDR1 ENHRY, CDR2 SYGVKD. The CDR3 coding sequence is TGTGCCATCAGTGAGGGGACAGGGAGATACTATGGCTACACCTTC. Protein product: CAISEGTGRYYGYTF.

CDR3 residues: CASSSDSRNQPQHF. DNA for the CDR3: TGTGCCAGCAGCTCGGACAGTCGCAATCAGCCCCAGCATTTT. The V call is TRBV7-9, the J call TRBJ1-5, with D possibly TRBD1 on 6 matching bases. This CDR3 has 14 residues. Trimming removed 4 bases from V and 2 bases from J, with 9 bases in between. Germline CDR1 and CDR2: SEHNR and FQNEAQ (reference sequence).

The chain combines TRBV6-4 with TRBJ2-1; 7 bases are shared with TRBD1. The length of the CDR3 is 14 residues. V shed 7 bases, J shed 2 bases, and the junction held 5 bases outside the gene matches. Germline assignment: CDR1 MRHNA and CDR2 SNTAGT. The CDR3 coding sequence is TGTGCCAGCATTGAGACAGGGCCCTACAATGAGCAGTTCTTC. Protein sequence: CASIETGPYNEQFF.

The V gene is TRBV5-6, the J gene TRBJ2-1; 10 positions match TRBD1. The V segment lost 0 bases and the J segment 7 bases; nucleotides outside the gene matches: 4. In germline, CDR1 is SGHDT, CDR2 YYEEEE. This CDR3 region has 15 residues. CDR3 amino acids: CASSLGQGAANEQFF. The CDR3 DNA follows: TGTGCCAGCAGCTTGGGACAGGGGGCGGCAAATGAGCAGTTCTTC.

V gene TRBV6-5 combines with J gene TRBJ1-2; 8 nucleotides align to TRBD1. Germline V gene data show CDR1 as MNHEY and CDR2 as SVGAGI. The J segment lost 2 bases and the V segment lost 4 bases, leaving 6 bases of the junction unmatched. The CDR3 length is 15 residues. The CDR3 sequence: CASSSYRGANYGYTF. DNA for the CDR3: TGTGCCAGCAGTTCCTACAGGGGGGCAAACTATGGCTACACCTTC.

This rearrangement joins TRBV15 to TRBJ2-7, with D maybe TRBD1 (6 bases). Trimming stripped 4 bases from V and 2 bases from J, with 18 bases between. The CDR3 runs 16 residues. Germline values: CDR1 LNHNV, CDR2 YYDKDF (reference sequence). CDR3 DNA: TGTGCCACCAGCAACGTCGGGACAAACATGGCCTACGAGCAGTACTTC. As protein: CATSNVGTNMAYEQYF.

The count of this clone is one. The V call is TRBV5-1, the J call TRBJ2-7; 9 bases are a match to TRBD1. From germline, CDR1 is SGHRS and CDR2 YFSETQ. After removal of 2 bases from V and 5 bases from J, the junction contained 5 bases not matched to a gene. The CDR3 runs to 14 residues. The CDR3, as DNA: TGCGCCAGCAGCTTAGGGGACAGGGTCAACGAGCAGTACTTC. This gives the protein CASSLGDRVNEQYF.

The chain links TRBV19 to TRBJ1-3, with D tentatively TRBD1 (6 bases). The CDR3 has 14 residues. V lost 6 bases and J lost 0, with 9 bases in between. The germline gives CDR1 LNHDA, CDR2 SQIVND (reference sequence). The CDR3 protein is CASREQGSGNTIYF. In nucleotides, the CDR3 is TGTGCCAGTAGAGAACAGGGCTCTGGAAACACCATATATTTT.

This chain joins TRBV7-2 and TRBJ1-3; D call uncertain. In germline, CDR1 is SGHTA, CDR2 FQGNSA. This CDR3 spans 15 amino acids. Deletions cut 3 bases from V and 9 bases from J, with 18 bases between. The CDR3 region is CASSFAWGDGSTIYF. In nucleotides, the CDR3 is TGTGCCAGCAGCTTCGCCTGGGGAGATGGTTCCACCATATATTTT. Based on the CDR3 plus reference TRBV7-2 and TRBJ1-3, the full variable domain is GAGVSQSPSNKVTEKGKDVELRCDPISGHTALYWYRQSLGQGLEFLIYFQGNSAPDKSGLPSDRFSAERTGGSVSTLTIQRTQQEDSAVYLCASSFAWGDGSTIYFGEGSWLTVV.

Written as DNA, the CDR3 is TGCGCCAGCATGGAGGGATCGAACACCGGGGAGCTGTTTTTT. Its protein product is CASMEGSNTGELFF. The chain has TRBV5-1 and TRBJ2-2, with D maybe TRBD2 (6 bases). The germline V gene has CDR1 SGHRS and CDR2 YFSETQ. This CDR3 spans 14 amino acids. Trimming pared 6 bases from V and 0 bases from J, leaving 9 bases between.